This TCR beta chain was captured in a study of shared T cell receptors in the human thymus. TCRdb's copy holds only in-frame clones and misses some; the assay was immunoSEQ multiplex PCR. The sample lists hundreds of thousands of clones, around 89% occurring once. The V gene's germline CDR1 is LGHNA and CDR2 YSLEER. After removal of 4 bases from V and 2 bases from J, the junction contained 5 bases not matched to a gene. The CDR3 is 14 amino acids. This clone was seen a handful of times. The same data also contributed to another study, on human thymus T cells. That report adds: Serving as donors were healthy Finnish infants, each of whom was having open corrective surgery for congenital heart defects. Thymic samples were excised during corrective heart operations. Seemingly biased V and J gene usage marked thymic and blood repertoires. Related studies found that unrelated individuals share highly overlapping thymic repertoires.

The TCR was taken from a boy in the first two years of life with a congenital heart defect. The source material was thymocytes. This chain links TRBV4-3 with TRBJ2-7; 7 bases map to TRBD1. The CDR3 region is CASSRDRATYEQYF. In DNA, the CDR3 is TGCGCCAGCAGCCGAGACAGGGCAACCTACGAGCAGTACTTC.